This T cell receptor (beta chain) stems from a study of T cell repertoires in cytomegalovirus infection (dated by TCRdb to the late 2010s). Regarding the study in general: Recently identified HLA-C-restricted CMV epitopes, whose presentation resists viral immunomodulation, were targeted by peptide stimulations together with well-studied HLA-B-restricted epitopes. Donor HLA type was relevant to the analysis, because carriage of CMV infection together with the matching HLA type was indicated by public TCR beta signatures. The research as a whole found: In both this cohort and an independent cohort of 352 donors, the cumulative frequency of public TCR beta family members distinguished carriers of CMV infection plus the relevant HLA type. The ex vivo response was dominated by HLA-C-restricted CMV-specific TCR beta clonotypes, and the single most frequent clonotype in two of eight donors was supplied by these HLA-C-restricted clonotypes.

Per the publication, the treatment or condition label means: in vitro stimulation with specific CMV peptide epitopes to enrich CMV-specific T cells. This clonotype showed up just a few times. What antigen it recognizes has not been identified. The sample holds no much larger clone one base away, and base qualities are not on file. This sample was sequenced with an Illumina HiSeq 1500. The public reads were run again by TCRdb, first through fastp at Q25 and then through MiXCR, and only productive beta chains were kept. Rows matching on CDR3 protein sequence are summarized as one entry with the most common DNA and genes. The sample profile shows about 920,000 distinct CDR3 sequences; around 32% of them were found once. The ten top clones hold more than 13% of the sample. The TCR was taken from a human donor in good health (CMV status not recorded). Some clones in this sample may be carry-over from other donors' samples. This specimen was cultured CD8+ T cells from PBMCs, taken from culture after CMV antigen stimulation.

The CDR3 loop reads CASSIQQGVSSYNEQFF. The nucleotide sequence reads TGTGCCAGCAGCATCCAACAGGGGGTTAGCTCCTACAATGAGCAGTTCTTC. The rearrangement joined TRBV11-3 to TRBJ2-1; 8 central nucleotides agree with TRBD1. The cysteine opens and the phenylalanine closes a CDR3 of 17 amino acids. The DNA shown is the 51-base CDR3, in frame from base 1. At the junction V is shortened by 5 bases and J by 0 bases; bases outside the gene matches: 9. The germline V gene encodes CDR1 SGHNT and CDR2 YENEEA.